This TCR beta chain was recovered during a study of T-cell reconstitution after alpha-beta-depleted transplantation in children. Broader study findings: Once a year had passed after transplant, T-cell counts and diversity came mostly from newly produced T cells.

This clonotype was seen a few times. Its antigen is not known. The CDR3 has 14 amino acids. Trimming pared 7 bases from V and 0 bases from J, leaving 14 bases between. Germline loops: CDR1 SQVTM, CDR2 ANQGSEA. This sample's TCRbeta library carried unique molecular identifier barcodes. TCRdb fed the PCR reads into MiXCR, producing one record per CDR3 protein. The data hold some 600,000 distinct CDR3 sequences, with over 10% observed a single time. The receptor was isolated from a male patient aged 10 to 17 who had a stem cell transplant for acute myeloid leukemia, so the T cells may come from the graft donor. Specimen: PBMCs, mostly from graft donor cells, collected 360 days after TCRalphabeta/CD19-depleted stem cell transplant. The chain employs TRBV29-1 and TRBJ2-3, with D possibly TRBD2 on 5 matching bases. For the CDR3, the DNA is TGCAGCGGAGGACTCTCCGTTAGCACAGATACGCAGTATTTT. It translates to CSGGLSVSTDTQYF.